The 11 T cell receptor beta chains below all came from one sample that was sequenced in a study of blood T cell repertoires in COVID-19. Generated by immunoSEQ multiplex PCR, the TCRdb table keeps only in-frame clones and is missing some. The table records some 350,000 clones, about nine tenths of them present only once. The sequencing sample was made of peripheral blood. These receptors were collected from a woman aged 50 to 60 with COVID-19, enrolled during active disease.

This clone is a singleton in its sample. This chain connects TRBV18 to TRBJ1-3; 8 bases map to TRBD1. V was pared by 6 bases and J by 0 bases, with 1 base of the junction left unmatched. This CDR3 comprises 14 residues. The germline V gene encodes CDR1 KGHSH and CDR2 LQKENI. CDR3 in DNA: TGTGCCAGCTCTGGGACAGGCTCTGGAAACACCATATATTTT. The encoded protein is CASSGTGSGNTIYF.

Turning to this clone: The same CDR3 arises from other DNA sequences in this sample as well. This chain links TRBV18 with TRBJ2-3, with D possibly TRBD2 on 5 matching bases. The CDR3 is 12 residues long. Germline lookup yields CDR1 KGHSH and CDR2 LQKENI. Trimming removed 2 bases at V and 5 bases at J, with 5 bases between. CDR3 coding DNA: TGTGCCAGCTCACCAGGAGGAGATACGCAGTATTTT. It specifies CASSPGGDTQYF.

The J gene is TRBJ2-7, the V gene TRBV19, with D possibly being TRBD1 (6 bases). The V gene lost 1 base and the J gene lost 9 bases, with 13 bases spanning the gap. CDR1 and CDR2 from the germline V gene are LNHDA and SQIVND (reference sequence). The CDR3 is 13 residues long. CDR3 residues: CASSIGAGAGQYF. The CDR3 region has the DNA TGTGCCAGTAGTATAGGGGCAGGGGCTGGGCAGTACTTC. The complete variable domain, with remaining parts taken from reference TRBV19 and TRBJ2-7, reads DGGITQSPKYLFRKEGQNVTLSCEQNLNHDAMYWYRQDPGQGLRLIYYSQIVNDFQKGDIAEGYSVSREKKESFPLTVTSAQKNPTAFYLCASSIGAGAGQYFGPGTRLTVT.

The chain combines TRBV10-2 with TRBJ2-3; 9 nucleotides align to TRBD2. The V segment lost 7 bases and the J segment 2 bases; nucleotides outside the gene matches: 4. The germline V gene has CDR1 WSHSY and CDR2 SAAADI. The CDR3 has 14 amino acids. CDR3 sequence (DNA): TGCGCCAGCACCAGACTAGCGGTCACAGATACGCAGTATTTT. Protein sequence: CASTRLAVTDTQYF.

This clone was seen a handful of times. The V gene is TRBV5-4, the J gene TRBJ2-7; 11 bases align to TRBD2. Per the germline V gene, CDR1 is SGHNT and CDR2 is YYREEE (reference sequence). The V gene end was trimmed by 3 bases and the J gene end by 5 bases; junction bases not matched to a gene: 7. The CDR3 covers 15 residues. The CDR3: CASSSLLTSGNEQYF. CDR3 bases: TGTGCCAGCAGCTCGCTTCTGACTAGCGGGAACGAGCAGTACTTC.

In its sample, this clone was seen a few times. This chain links TRBV19 with TRBJ2-1; the match to TRBD1 covers 8 bases. The ends lost 3 bases at V and 3 bases at J; junction bases unmatched: 4. The CDR3 has 15 residues. In germline, CDR1 is LNHDA, CDR2 SQIVND (reference sequence). The CDR3 sequence is CASSIMTGVYNEQFF. The CDR3 DNA sequence: TGTGCCAGTAGTATTATGACAGGGGTCTACAATGAGCAGTTCTTC. The entire variable domain, with the rest obtained from reference TRBV19 and TRBJ2-1, is as follows: DGGITQSPKYLFRKEGQNVTLSCEQNLNHDAMYWYRQDPGQGLRLIYYSQIVNDFQKGDIAEGYSVSREKKESFPLTVTSAQKNPTAFYLCASSIMTGVYNEQFFGPGTRLTVL.

This chain joins TRBV5-1 and TRBJ2-3; TRBD1 aligns across 8 bases. CDR1 SGHRS and CDR2 YFSETQ come from the germline V gene. V shed 4 bases, J shed 7 bases, and the junction held 11 bases outside the gene matches. The CDR3 is made up of 15 amino acids. The CDR3 protein is CASSDTGGKENTQYF. The CDR3 nucleotides read TGCGCCAGCAGCGATACAGGGGGGAAAGAGAATACGCAGTATTTT.

The chain recombines TRBV14 with TRBJ1-1; possibly TRBD1 for D (5 bases). The V gene lost 4 bases and the J gene lost 7 bases, with 22 bases spanning the gap. CDR3 size: 16 residues. Looked up from germline, CDR1 is SGHDN and CDR2 is FVKESK. The CDR3 here is CASSPPVTVGRGEAFF. For the CDR3, the DNA is TGTGCCAGCAGCCCTCCCGTCACAGTGGGAAGGGGTGAAGCTTTCTTT.

Concerning this clone: Other DNA sequences from this sample encode an identical CDR3 as well. V and J are TRBV7-7 and TRBJ2-1, with 9 bases fitting TRBD2. The CDR3 extends over 15 amino acids. Germline V lookup: CDR1 SSHAT, CDR2 FNYEAQ (reference sequence). After removal of 1 base from V and 5 bases from J, the junction contained 3 bases not matched to a gene. The CDR3, as DNA: TGTGCCAGCAGCTTAGGGCTAGCGGGAAACAATGAGCAGTTCTTC. Its protein is CASSLGLAGNNEQFF.

The sample holds a few counts of this clone. The gene calls are TRBV7-3 and TRBJ1-5; D uncertain. CDR1 SGHTA and CDR2 FQGTGA come from the germline V gene. CDR3 size: 16 residues. Trimming cost V 0 bases and J 2 bases, with 11 bases left between them. The CDR3 region has the DNA TGTGCCAGCAGCTTAACTCCCGGGTATCGCAATCAGCCCCAGCATTTT. Amino acids: CASSLTPGYRNQPQHF.

This sequence joins TRBV5-1 and TRBJ1-1, with 8 nucleotides matching TRBD1. CDR1 is SGHRS and CDR2 is YFSETQ in the germline V gene. The CDR3 is made up of 13 amino acids. The V segment lost 4 bases and the J segment 10 bases; nucleotides outside the gene matches: 9. The CDR3 DNA reads as TGCGCCAGCAGCCCGCTGGACAGGGCCCGAGCTTTCTTT. Translating it yields CASSPLDRARAFF.